This entry lists 18 T cell receptor beta chains sequenced from one sample in a study of T cell changes during pregnancy in multiple sclerosis. The table came from immunoSEQ multiplex PCR; TCRdb's copy has only in-frame clones and leaves some out. Of roughly 11,000 clones detected, roughly 84% appear once; the ten largest clones hold roughly 12%. The specimen was CD8+ T cells from peripheral blood mononuclear cells, collected after pregnancy. The receptors originated from a female donor in good health, enrolled as a control in a pregnancy study.

The CDR3 loop reads CASSSRPGTGTYEQYF. CDR3 bases: TGTGCCAGCAGTTCTCGTCCCGGGACAGGGACCTACGAGCAGTACTTC. This chain links TRBV7-9 with TRBJ2-7, with 9 bases matching TRBD1. With 6 bases clipped from V and 2 bases from J, the junction kept 11 bases outside the gene matches. Germline V CDR1 and CDR2: SEHNR, FQNEAQ (reference sequence). The CDR3 covers 16 residues.

The chain links TRBV7-9 to TRBJ2-6; no reliable D call. V was pared by 4 bases and J by 0 bases, with 7 bases between. In germline, CDR1 is SEHNR, CDR2 FQNEAQ (reference sequence). The CDR3 spans 15 residues. The CDR3 here is CASSYVSSGANVLTF. CDR3 coding DNA: TGTGCCAGCAGCTACGTCAGCTCTGGGGCCAACGTCCTGACTTTC.

The V and J genes are TRBV7-9 and TRBJ2-1, with 9 bases identical to TRBD2. J gave up 9 bases and V 1 base, and 7 bases lay outside the gene matches. This CDR3 is 15 amino acids long. Germline CDR1 is SEHNR and CDR2 is FQNEAQ (reference sequence). The CDR3 loop is CASSLVAAGGSEQFF. As DNA, the CDR3 is TGTGCCAGCAGCTTAGTAGCAGCGGGAGGCAGTGAGCAGTTCTTC.

The rearrangement joins TRBV15 to TRBJ2-1; TRBD2 agrees at 7 bases. Per germline, CDR1 LNHNV and CDR2 YYDKDF (reference sequence). Losses at the gene ends were 0 bases for V and 2 bases for J; bases not matched to a gene: 7. The CDR3 sequence is 17 residues long. In DNA, the CDR3 is TGTGCCACCAGCAGAGACGGGGGGTCTGCCCCCTACAATGAGCAGTTCTTC. Amino acid sequence: CATSRDGGSAPYNEQFF.

By frequency in the sample, this clone is medium-sized (0.01 to 0.1%). The genes are TRBV9 and TRBJ2-2; 12 bases are shared with TRBD2. CDR1 is SGDLS and CDR2 is YYNGEE in the germline V gene. V lost 3 bases and J lost 3; bases outside the gene matches: 3. CDR3 size: 16 residues. The DNA for the CDR3 is TGTGCCAGCAGCGCGACTAGCGGGGGATACACCGGGGAGCTGTTTTTT. Amino acid sequence: CASSATSGGYTGELFF.

This clone is labeled medium-sized. The V call is TRBV5-6, the J call TRBJ2-7; 8 bases are a match to TRBD1. Germline lookup yields CDR1 SGHDT and CDR2 YYEEEE. Trimming took 4 bases from V and 4 from J; bases not matched to a gene: 7. This CDR3 is built from 14 residues. CDR3 sequence reads: CASSLGQAVYEQYF. The DNA for the CDR3 is TGTGCCAGCAGCCTGGGACAGGCTGTTTACGAGCAGTACTTC. Supplemented by reference TRBV5-6 and TRBJ2-7, the full variable domain reads DAGVTQSPTHLIKTRGQQVTLRCSPKSGHDTVSWYQQALGQGPQFIFQYYEEEERQRGNFPDRFSGHQFPNYSSELNVNALLLGDSALYLCASSLGQAVYEQYFGPGTRLTVT.

J is TRBJ2-2 and V is TRBV7-2, with D possibly TRBD1 on 5 matching bases. The CDR3 extends over 15 amino acids. V was clipped by 2 bases and J by 2 bases, with 9 bases between them. CDR1 and CDR2 (germline): SGHTA, FQGNSA. The CDR3 DNA reads as TGTGCCAGCAGCTTAAAGGGGTCAAACACCGGGGAGCTGTTTTTT. It translates to CASSLKGSNTGELFF.

The chain carries TRBV11-2 and TRBJ2-5; D perhaps matches TRBD2 (7 bases). V shed 1 base and J shed 3 bases, with 15 bases lying between them. The CDR3 length is 16 residues. Germline CDR1 reads SGHAT; CDR2 reads FQNNGV. This chain's CDR3 is CASSLGRGGREETQYF. For the CDR3, the DNA is TGTGCCAGCAGCTTAGGTCGAGGGGGGAGGGAAGAGACCCAGTACTTC.

The J gene is TRBJ2-1, the V gene TRBV7-3, with 11 bases identical to TRBD2. The germline gives CDR1 SGHTA, CDR2 FQGTGA. Trimming removed 5 bases from V and 4 bases from J; junction bases left unmatched: 4. The CDR3 spans 15 residues. The CDR3 region is CASSLAGGLYNEQFF. CDR3 coding DNA: TGTGCCAGCAGCCTAGCGGGGGGACTTTACAATGAGCAGTTCTTC.

J is TRBJ1-1 and V is TRBV11-2; the D is unclear. With 5 bases removed from V and 10 bases from J, the gap between germline ends came to 14 bases. CDR1 is SGHAT, CDR2 FQNNGV, per germline. CDR3 length equals 12 residues. This chain's CDR3 is CASSPTREGAFF. For the CDR3, the DNA is TGTGCCAGCAGCCCCACGCGGGAGGGAGCTTTCTTT.

This CDR3 is CASSQGFGQPQHF. CDR3 coding DNA: TGCGCCAGCAGCCAAGGTTTCGGTCAGCCCCAGCATTTT. The chain couples TRBV4-1 to TRBJ1-5, with no clear D. V was cut by 1 base and J by 6 bases, with 7 bases left in between. The CDR3 has 13 amino acids. Per germline, CDR1 MGHRA and CDR2 YSYEKL.

The chain links TRBV5-4 to TRBJ1-6; 9 bases agree with TRBD1. The length of the CDR3 is 15 residues. J was trimmed by 8 bases and V by 4 bases; bases with no gene match: 7. Germline CDR1 is SGHNT and CDR2 is YYREEE (reference sequence). CDR3 sequence reads: CASSPTGTGYSPLHF. CDR3 DNA sequence: TGTGCCAGCAGCCCCACGGGGACAGGGTATTCACCCCTCCACTTT.

V and J are TRBV6-6 and TRBJ1-5; D call uncertain. Trimming pared 5 bases from V and 0 bases from J, leaving 5 bases between. Germline loops: CDR1 MNHNY, CDR2 SVGAGI (reference sequence). The CDR3 consists of 13 residues. The CDR3 nucleotides read TGTGCCAGCAGTGACAATAGCAATCAGCCCCAGCATTTT. Its protein is CASSDNSNQPQHF.

The chain has TRBV9 and TRBJ2-5; 7 nucleotides match TRBD1. Germline lookup yields CDR1 SGDLS and CDR2 YYNGEE. V lost 4 bases and J lost 5; bases outside the gene matches: 8. CDR3 length: 14 amino acids. The CDR3 is CASSSRQGQETQYF. Written as DNA, the CDR3 is TGTGCCAGCAGCTCGAGACAGGGTCAGGAGACCCAGTACTTC.

This chain joins TRBV6-1 and TRBJ2-1; 9 nucleotides align to TRBD2. The CDR3 is 15 amino acids. V was clipped by 2 bases and J by 6 bases; unmatched bases: 5. In germline, CDR1 is MNHNS, CDR2 SASEGT. The CDR3 is CASSEFAGGGNEQFF. As DNA, the CDR3 is TGTGCCAGCAGTGAATTTGCGGGGGGGGGCAATGAGCAGTTCTTC.

This clone has more than one count but fewer than ten. The V and J genes are TRBV6-4 and TRBJ1-6, with 8 bases aligning to TRBD1. Per germline, CDR1 MRHNA and CDR2 SNTAGT. The length of the CDR3 is 15 residues. Trimming at V came to 4 bases and at J to 5 bases, leaving 4 bases not matched to a gene. The CDR3 reads CASSAGQGDNSPLHF. The CDR3 DNA reads TGTGCCAGCAGTGCCGGACAGGGCGATAATTCACCCCTCCACTTT.

The gene calls are TRBV19 and TRBJ1-2; possible D gene TRBD1, 5 bases. The CDR3 totals 15 residues. Trimming removed 4 bases from V and 2 bases from J, with 14 bases in between. Germline assignment: CDR1 LNHDA and CDR2 SQIVND (reference sequence). As DNA, the CDR3 is TGTGCCAGTAGTACCCTCGTTGGGGGGAACTATGGCTACACCTTC. This codes for CASSTLVGGNYGYTF.

This clone was counted between two and nine times. The chain employs TRBV6-4 and TRBJ2-5, with a weak D call TRBD2 (5 bases). CDR3 length equals 14 residues. The ends were cut back, 0 bases at V and 4 bases at J, with 9 bases in the middle. CDR1 and CDR2 from the germline V gene are MRHNA and SNTAGT. For the CDR3, the DNA is TGTGCCAGCAGTGACTCGGCGGGCTCAGAGACCCAGTACTTC. Protein sequence: CASSDSAGSETQYF.